This record covers a single TCR beta chain. Its cognate antigen has yet to be identified. Per-nucleotide qualities are absent, and no much larger clonotype sits a single base away. Donors formed part of the validation cohort, which comprised some 120 subjects and was distinct from the first cohort of fewer than 750 subjects. The data were taken from a study of cytomegalovirus exposure and HLA in healthy donors (dated by TCRdb to the late 2010s). Context from the whole study: According to a later analysis, one platform produced both the 110 or so validation repertoires and the 670 or so repertoires of the first cohort. The aim of the study was to test whether cataloging public T cell receptors could identify signatures of past pathogen exposure. High-throughput TCR immunosequencing, statistical association of individual TCRs with disease status, and machine learning were combined to predict cytomegalovirus infection status. A separate validation cohort of 100 to 150 different subjects was used in addition to the approximately 700-subject first cohort. Beyond this particular receptor, the publication reports: While some public TCRs were present in many individuals, most TCR sequences turned up only very rarely across donors. In vitro tests confirmed that a few of the cytomegalovirus-associated TCR beta chains recognize cytomegalovirus antigens. The authors suggested that the approach could potentially be generalized to other disease states and immunological phenotypes. In the study, approximately 150 TCR beta chains were listed as associated with cytomegalovirus. The classifier was reported to diagnose cytomegalovirus status with high specificity and sensitivity in both the original and validation cohorts. A later analysis lacked HLA typing for the validation cohort, so it scored co-occurrence in that cohort across all 110 or so repertoires. In a later analysis, TCRs clustered in the first cohort were found to also tend to co-occur in the roughly 120 validation repertoires, with 94% of cluster scores above 0.

Library preparation used the immunoSEQ multiplex PCR assay. The original pipeline was this. To diagnose cytomegalovirus status from the catalog of TCR beta chain sequences, a statistical classification framework was built. Held by TCRdb, this immuneACCESS table contains in-frame sequences only and omits some clones. Under half of the omission traces to an unresolved V gene where checked; the cause of the rest is unknown. For V, J and clone size, that table is used; D and trimming come from the DNA. A total of under 150,000 clones appear in this sample, about 89% of them only once. The top ten clones comprise about 0.64% of the sample. Relative to germline, V is missing 6 bases and J is missing 2 bases, with 6 bases of the junction outside any gene match. For CDR1 and CDR2, the germline V gene lists SQVTM and ANQGSEA. Including cysteine and phenylalanine, the CDR3 has 13 amino acids. Only the CDR3 DNA is retained, 39 bases long and in frame from the first base.

Source material: PBMCs. This receptor was identified in a man aged 18 to 29 in good health and CMV-seronegative. The V gene is TRBV29-1 and the J gene is TRBJ1-2, and 7 junctional nucleotides match TRBD1. The bases read TGCAGCGTCGCCTCGACAGGGAACTATGGCTACACCTTC. Its coded protein is CSVASTGNYGYTF.